The 22 T cell receptor beta chains below all came from one sample that was sequenced in a study of spatial heterogeneity in lung cancer. General observations from the study: Expanded intratumoral alpha and beta TCR counts tracked tumor mutation counts.

Each CDR3 protein gets one entry after TCRdb re-called the 5' RACE reads with MiXCR. The sample records 9,400 or so distinct CDR3 sequences, 8% to 10% being singletons. Which antigens these TCRs recognize remains unknown. The time point was: sample taken at primary tumor resection. The source was lung tumor tissue, collected at surgery. These receptors came from a female donor with early-stage non-small cell lung cancer.

The chain couples TRBV14 to TRBJ2-5, with a weak D call TRBD2 (6 bases). Judging by the DNA end, TRBJ2-1 fits better; the J call may be wrong. In germline, CDR1 is SGHDN, CDR2 FVKESK. This CDR3 comprises 14 residues. The CDR3 nucleotides read TGTGCCAGCAGCAACCGGAGGGCATTTGAGACCCAGTTCTTC. Its translation is CASSNRRAFETQFF.

This clonotype rates as medium-sized (0.01 to 0.1%). J is TRBJ1-6 and V is TRBV5-1; TRBD1 matches at 7 bases. Trimming cost V 2 bases and J 4 bases; bases outside gene matches: 9. Germline V gives CDR1 SGHRS, CDR2 YFSETQ. This CDR3 spans 17 amino acids. The CDR3 region is CASSFGQVQHYNSPLHF. CDR3 nucleotides: TGCGCCAGCAGCTTCGGACAGGTTCAGCATTATAATTCACCCCTCCACTTT. Using reference TRBV5-1 and TRBJ1-6 for the parts outside the CDR3, the full variable domain is KAGVTQTPRYLIKTRGQQVTLSCSPISGHRSVSWYQQTPGQGLQFLFEYFSETQRNKGNFPGRFSGRQFSNSRSEMNVSTLELGDSALYLCASSFGQVQHYNSPLHFGNGTRLTVT.

The V gene is TRBV14, the J gene TRBJ2-5, with D hard to call. Germline loops: CDR1 SGHDN, CDR2 FVKESK. V was clipped by 1 base and J by 2 bases, with 8 bases between them. The CDR3 runs 14 residues. This CDR3 reads CASSQGWRQETQYF. The CDR3 nucleotides are TGTGCCAGCAGCCAAGGTTGGCGGCAAGAGACCCAGTACTTC.

The sample holds many counts of this clonotype. The chain uses TRBV20-1 and TRBJ2-1; TRBD1 matches 8 bases. The CDR3 loop spans 15 amino acids. V lost 4 bases to trimming and J lost 5 bases; unmatched junction nucleotides: 10. Germline CDR1 reads DFQATT; CDR2 reads SNEGSKA (reference sequence). The CDR3 DNA is TGCAGTGCTACGTCCCCAGGGGGCCATAACAATGAGCAGTTCTTC. This gives the protein CSATSPGGHNNEQFF.

This clonotype was seen repeatedly, ten times or more. V usage is TRBV6-2 or TRBV6-3 and J usage is TRBJ2-7; 9 bases match TRBD1. The J segment lost 5 bases and the V segment lost 6 bases, leaving 8 bases of the junction unmatched. CDR3 length: 14 residues. Germline CDR1 MNHEY, CDR2 SVGEGT. The CDR3 protein is CASRGQGKPNEQYF. The CDR3 DNA is TGTGCCAGCAGGGGACAGGGTAAGCCTAACGAGCAGTACTTC.

This clonotype was counted at least ten times. J is TRBJ2-3 and V is TRBV7-6; a weak D match, TRBD1 (6 bases). This CDR3 spans 15 amino acids. Germline V gene data show CDR1 as SGHVS and CDR2 as FNYEAQ. Trimming took 3 bases from V and 0 from J, leaving 10 bases between them. The DNA for the CDR3 is TGTGCCAGCAGCTTCGGACAGACGAGCACAGATACGCAGTATTTT. Its protein product is CASSFGQTSTDTQYF.

In its sample, this clonotype ranks as medium-sized. The rearrangement links TRBV30 to TRBJ1-5; D call uncertain. The CDR3 loop spans 12 amino acids. Germline CDR1 GTSNPN, CDR2 SVGIG (reference sequence). The V gene lost 1 base and the J gene lost 2 bases, with 3 bases spanning the gap. Written as DNA, the CDR3 is TGTGCCTGGAGTGATGGCAATCAGCCCCAGCATTTT. Its translation is CAWSDGNQPQHF.

Note on this clonotype: A clone one base away is much larger, so this may be a read error. The chain joins TRBV21-1 to TRBJ1-5; the D call in the table, TRBD1, was not verified against the DNA. TRBV21-1 is described as a pseudogene. The CDR3 is 14 amino acids. CDR3 in DNA: TGTGCCAGCAGCCCGCGGGACAGGGCTCCGCCCCAGCATTTT. This translates into CASSPRDRAPPQHF.

By proportion, this clonotype is medium-sized. This rearrangement joins TRBV20-1 to TRBJ2-1; 9 positions match TRBD1. In germline, CDR1 is DFQATT, CDR2 SNEGSKA (reference sequence). Germline trimming cut 6 bases from V and 4 bases from J; bases unmatched to any gene: 7. This CDR3 has 14 residues. CDR3 amino acids: CSARPGTGYNEQFF. In DNA form, the CDR3 reads TGCAGTGCCCGTCCCGGGACAGGGTACAATGAGCAGTTCTTC.

The chain joins TRBV5-1 to TRBJ2-5, with D tentatively TRBD1 (6 bases). The CDR3 runs 15 residues. CDR1 SGHRS and CDR2 YFSETQ come from the germline V gene. Trimming stripped 5 bases from V and 4 bases from J, with 18 bases between. CDR3 bases: TGCGCCAGCAGTACCGGGACACGGCCAGGAGAGACCCAGTACTTC. Translating gives CASSTGTRPGETQYF.

By share, this clonotype ranks as medium-sized. The genes are TRBV5-1 and TRBJ2-5; 7 bases fit TRBD1. Germline-derived CDR1 and CDR2 are SGHRS and YFSETQ. The CDR3 covers 15 residues. Trimming took 2 bases from V and 2 from J; bases not matched to a gene: 6. CDR3 amino acids: CASSFLGQQQETQYF. The CDR3 nucleotides read TGCGCCAGCAGCTTTTTGGGACAGCAACAAGAGACCCAGTACTTC.

This clonotype has a count of ten or more. V is TRBV5-5 and J is TRBJ1-1, with D tentatively TRBD1 (5 bases). V lost 4 bases and J 5 bases, leaving 15 bases between the germline ends. This CDR3 has 14 amino acids. Germline CDR1 reads SGHKS; CDR2 reads YYEKEE (reference sequence). CDR3 in amino acids: CASSPTSGRTEAFF. The CDR3 DNA follows: TGTGCCAGCAGCCCTACGTCAGGGCGGACTGAAGCTTTCTTT.

The table lists this clonotype with a few counts. This sequence joins TRBV28 and TRBJ1-4; 8 nucleotides line up with TRBD1. This CDR3 contains 16 residues. The germline V gene encodes CDR1 MDHEN and CDR2 SYDVKM. V lost 6 bases to trimming and J lost 4 bases; unmatched junction nucleotides: 10. CDR3 amino acids: CASSPPGQGVNEKLFF. In DNA form, the CDR3 reads TGTGCCAGCAGCCCACCCGGACAGGGCGTTAATGAAAAACTGTTTTTT.

V and J are TRBV20-1 and TRBJ1-1; 7 nucleotides align to TRBD1. CDR3 size: 12 residues. Germline assignment: CDR1 DFQATT and CDR2 SNEGSKA (reference sequence). Trimming cost V 3 bases and J 7 bases; bases outside gene matches: 5. In nucleotides, the CDR3 is TGCAGTGCTAGTGCCAGGGGGATTGAAGCTTTCTTT. Its translation: CSASARGIEAFF.

This clonotype was picked up many times. This chain connects TRBV12-5 to TRBJ2-4; 10 bases are a match to TRBD1. V lost 1 base, J lost 0 bases, and 3 bases stayed unmatched. The CDR3 length is 17 residues. CDR1 LGHNT and CDR2 FRNRAP come from the germline V gene. CDR3 in DNA: TGTGCTAGTGGTTTGGAAGGGGACAGGGGAGCCAAAAACATTCAGTACTTC. Protein sequence: CASGLEGDRGAKNIQYF.

This clonotype showed up just a few times. This may come from a read error, since a much larger clone is one base off. The chain combines TRBV6-6 with TRBJ1-1, with a possible D match to TRBD1 (5 bases). Germline assignment: CDR1 MNHNY and CDR2 SVGAGI (reference sequence). The CDR3 has 11 residues. In DNA, the CDR3 is TGTGCCAGCAGCTCAGGGATTGAAGTTTTCTTT. Translation: CASSSGIEVFF.

This clonotype is judged medium-sized. The genes are TRBV4-1 and TRBJ2-5; 8 positions match TRBD1. With V trimmed by 0 bases and J by 4 bases, 4 bases remained unmatched. The CDR3 has 15 residues. Germline CDR1 reads MGHRA; CDR2 reads YSYEKL. In nucleotides, the CDR3 is TGCGCCAGCAGCCAAGACAGGGGGCTGGGAGAGACCCAGTACTTC. Residues: CASSQDRGLGETQYF.

This clonotype was observed at least ten times. J is TRBJ2-1 and V is TRBV10-1, with TRBD1 identical over 11 bases. Trimming removed 6 bases from V and 8 bases from J; junction bases left unmatched: 6. The CDR3 is made up of 14 amino acids. Germline values: CDR1 WNHNN, CDR2 SYGVQD (reference sequence). The DNA for the CDR3 is TGCGCCAGCAGGGGGGACAGGGGGGATTATGAGCAGTTCTTC. Its protein product is CASRGDRGDYEQFF.

By its share, this clonotype is medium-sized (0.01 to 0.1%). An end of the junction does not agree with germline; a read error may underlie this. The chain couples TRBV6-2 or TRBV6-3 to TRBJ2-5; D is unresolved. The CDR3 contains 15 residues. CDR1 and CDR2 from the germline V gene are MNHEY and SVGEGT. CDR3 DNA sequence: TGTGCCAGCAGTTACTTGATGGACCACCAGGAGACCCAGTACTTC. This codes for CASSYLMDHQETQYF.

This clonotype was detected many times. The chain recombines TRBV27 with TRBJ2-5, with D possibly being TRBD1 (6 bases). Trimming removed 6 bases at V and 2 bases at J, with 19 bases between. CDR3 length equals 16 residues. Germline lookup yields CDR1 MNHEY and CDR2 SMNVEV (reference sequence). Here the CDR3 reads CASSQQRTALQETQYF. CDR3 in DNA: TGTGCCAGCAGCCAACAGAGGACAGCCCTTCAAGAGACCCAGTACTTC.

The V call is TRBV4-1, the J call TRBJ1-1; no definite D call. Germline V gene sequence: CDR1 MGHRA, CDR2 YSYEKL. The CDR3 is 13 amino acids. The V end lost 3 bases, the J end lost 1 base, and 6 bases lay between the germline ends. CDR3 amino acids: CASSQGRNTEAFF. The CDR3 bases are TGCGCCAGCAGCCAGGGCAGGAACACTGAAGCTTTCTTT.

The chain carries TRBV4-1 and TRBJ2-3; 8 nucleotides agree with TRBD2. V shed 0 bases, J shed 3 bases, and the junction held 8 bases outside the gene matches. Germline V gene lookup returns CDR1 MGHRA and CDR2 YSYEKL. The CDR3 has 17 amino acids. The CDR3 nucleotides read TGCGCCAGCAGCCAAGAAGTCGAGACTAGCGAGACAGATACGCAGTATTTT. It is translated as CASSQEVETSETDTQYF.